The 28 T cell receptor beta chains below were found in one sample sequenced in a study of shared clonotypes between healthy human individuals. Data came from immunoSEQ multiplex PCR; TCRdb stores just in-frame clones and leaves some out. The table records fewer than 500,000 clones, 60% to 80% of them present only once. Sequences were obtained from PBMCs. These receptors were taken from a woman in her thirties or forties in good health. Some clones in this sample may be carry-over from other donors' samples.

As to this clone: The junction does not match germline at one end; this may be a read error. This rearrangement joins TRBV5-1 to TRBJ2-3, with D hard to call. The germline V gene encodes CDR1 SGHRS and CDR2 YFSETQ. This CDR3 region has 14 residues. The DNA of the CDR3 is TGCGCCAGCAGCTTGTCAGATGGTGGGGATACGCGGTATTTT. It translates to CASSLSDGGDTRYF.

The chain has TRBV7-3 and TRBJ1-4; no reliable D call. There are 15 residues in the CDR3. V was cut by 4 bases and J by 6 bases, with 15 bases left in between. CDR1 and CDR2 from the germline V gene are SGHTA and FQGTGA. The CDR3 nucleotides read TGTGCCAGCAGCTCCAAGATAGCACGGGATGAAAAACTGTTTTTT. Amino acid sequence: CASSSKIARDEKLFF.

The V gene is TRBV19, the J gene TRBJ1-1; D remains unclear. The V end lost 3 bases, the J end lost 3 bases, and 14 bases lay between the germline ends. The CDR3 contains 15 residues. Germline CDR1 and CDR2: LNHDA and SQIVND (reference sequence). The CDR3 DNA is TGTGCCAGTAGTATGTCTTTTCGGGTCCACACTGAAGCTTTCTTT. Translating gives CASSMSFRVHTEAFF.

The V call is TRBV28, the J call TRBJ2-5, with 7 bases fitting TRBD1. CDR1 is MDHEN and CDR2 is SYDVKM in the germline V gene. The CDR3 extends over 14 amino acids. V shed 6 bases, J shed 4 bases, and the junction held 8 bases outside the gene matches. In DNA, the CDR3 is TGTGCCAGCAGGACAGGGAAGAAGTTAGAGACCCAGTACTTC. Translated, it gives CASRTGKKLETQYF.

V and J are TRBV7-2 and TRBJ2-3; D is perhaps TRBD2 (5 bases). The ends were cut back, 4 bases at V and 1 base at J, with 12 bases in the middle. The CDR3 runs 15 residues. Germline lookup yields CDR1 SGHTA and CDR2 FQGNSA. The DNA for the CDR3 is TGTGCCAGCAGCTCCACCCGGGAAGGCACAGATACGCAGTATTTT. This encodes CASSSTREGTDTQYF.

The chain recombines TRBV4-1 with TRBJ2-5; 13 positions match TRBD2. The CDR3 has 17 residues. Losses at the gene ends were 1 base for V and 3 bases for J; bases not matched to a gene: 5. In germline, CDR1 is MGHRA, CDR2 YSYEKL. In DNA, the CDR3 is TGCGCCAGCAGCCAAGGGCGGACTAGCGGGAGCGAAGAGACCCAGTACTTC. Amino acid sequence: CASSQGRTSGSEETQYF.

The CDR3 here is CASSPHPGPTWNTGELFF. The CDR3 nucleotides read TGTGCCAGCAGCCCCCACCCCGGTCCGACCTGGAACACCGGGGAGCTGTTTTTT. The rearrangement joins TRBV9 to TRBJ2-2; D is unclear. The CDR3 extends over 18 amino acids. V lost 4 bases and J 1 base, leaving 20 bases between the germline ends. Germline values: CDR1 SGDLS, CDR2 YYNGEE.

The chain combines TRBV21-1 with TRBJ2-7; no DNA check was done on the table's D call, TRBD2. TRBV21-1 has pseudogene status. The CDR3 runs to 13 residues. The DNA of the CDR3 is TGTGCCAGCAGAGGGCCGGGAGAATACGAGCAGTACTTC. This gives the protein CASRGPGEYEQYF.

This clone was picked up one time. At one end, the junction sequence differs from germline, possibly due to a read error. The J gene is TRBJ1-3, the V gene TRBV30; 9 bases align to TRBD1. The CDR3 has 16 residues. Germline-derived CDR1 and CDR2 are GTSNPN and SVGIG (reference sequence). CDR3 sequence reads: CAWSALTGGAGSTIYF. Here the CDR3 DNA reads TGTGCCTGGAGTGCGCTGACAGGGGGAGCTGGAAGCACCATATATTTT.

This clone was recorded only once. The chain recombines TRBV28 with TRBJ1-5; the match to TRBD1 covers 8 bases. CDR1 and CDR2 (germline): MDHEN, SYDVKM. The J segment lost 5 bases and the V segment lost 6 bases, leaving 9 bases of the junction unmatched. The CDR3 contains 15 residues. The CDR3 region has the DNA TGTGCCAGCAGCGCGCCCGGACAGGGTTATCAGCCCCAGCATTTT. Encoded protein: CASSAPGQGYQPQHF.

The V and J genes are TRBV19 and TRBJ2-7; D may correspond to TRBD1 or TRBD2 (5 bases each). The CDR3 length is 15 residues. CDR1 and CDR2 from the germline V gene are LNHDA and SQIVND (reference sequence). Trimming pared 1 base from V and 2 bases from J, leaving 12 bases between. The CDR3 region has the DNA TGTGCCAGTAGTATAGTCGGGGCCCCTCCCTACGAGCAGTACTTC. This gives the protein CASSIVGAPPYEQYF.

CDR3 region: CASSVDWDPLNEKLFF. CDR3 in DNA: TGTGCCAGCAGCGTAGACTGGGACCCGCTAAATGAAAAACTGTTTTTT. The chain carries TRBV9 and TRBJ1-4; tentatively, D is TRBD1 (5 bases). The CDR3 has 16 amino acids. Trimming cost V 0 bases and J 5 bases, with 14 bases left between them. The germline V gene encodes CDR1 SGDLS and CDR2 YYNGEE.

Notes on this clone: The sample carries other DNA sequences with the same CDR3. The chain uses TRBV5-1 and TRBJ2-3, with D hard to call. The CDR3 contains 14 residues. CDR1 and CDR2 from the germline V gene are SGHRS and YFSETQ. V dropped 5 bases and J dropped 6 bases, with 16 bases sitting between them. The CDR3 nucleotides are TGCGCCAGCAGTTCCCCCCCCCTCACGGATACGCAGTATTTT. Translated, it gives CASSSPPLTDTQYF.

This clone was seen only a few times. The chain joins TRBV11-3 to TRBJ2-1; maybe TRBD2 (6 bases). Trimming cost V 3 bases and J 8 bases, with 20 bases left between them. Germline CDR1 and CDR2: SGHNT and YENEEA. The CDR3 sequence is 16 residues long. The CDR3 loop reads CASSLVGGGIGDEQFF. The CDR3 nucleotides are TGTGCCAGCAGCTTGGTGGGAGGAGGCATCGGCGATGAGCAGTTCTTC.

The chain has TRBV15 and TRBJ2-5; 7 nucleotides align to TRBD1. Trimming cost V 0 bases and J 0 bases; bases outside gene matches: 1. The CDR3 is 15 residues long. Germline values: CDR1 LNHNV, CDR2 YYDKDF (reference sequence). The CDR3 region is CATSRDQGDQETQYF. CDR3 in DNA: TGTGCCACCAGCAGAGATCAGGGGGACCAAGAGACCCAGTACTTC.

CDR3: CSVETGARSTDTQYF. In nucleotides, the CDR3 is TGCAGCGTTGAAACAGGGGCCCGTAGCACAGATACGCAGTATTTT. This sequence joins TRBV29-1 and TRBJ2-3, with 7 bases aligning to TRBD1. Germline trimming cut 2 bases from V and 0 bases from J; bases unmatched to any gene: 5. The CDR3 runs 15 residues. Germline V gives CDR1 SQVTM, CDR2 ANQGSEA.

The chain is built from TRBV7-9 and TRBJ2-1, with 7 bases lining up with TRBD2. From germline, CDR1 is SEHNR and CDR2 FQNEAQ (reference sequence). The CDR3 is 15 residues long. V shed 4 bases and J 2 bases; nucleotides not matched to a gene: 5. DNA for the CDR3: TGTGCCAGCAGCTCCCCGGGGGGAACCTACAATGAGCAGTTCTTC. Amino acids: CASSSPGGTYNEQFF.

This clone occurred a few times. The chain carries TRBV9 and TRBJ2-1; a weak D match, TRBD2 (6 bases). V lost 0 bases, J lost 10 bases, and 20 bases lay in between. Germline CDR1 reads SGDLS; CDR2 reads YYNGEE. The CDR3 has 16 residues. CDR3 residues: CASSVAPQGGSVEQFF. The CDR3 region has the DNA TGTGCCAGCAGCGTAGCACCGCAGGGAGGTAGTGTGGAGCAGTTCTTC.

This clone was detected only a few times. The V and J genes are TRBV7-2 and TRBJ2-3; no firm D call. Deletions cut 5 bases from V and 1 base from J, with 7 bases between. The CDR3 contains 13 residues. CDR1 SGHTA and CDR2 FQGNSA come from the germline V gene. The CDR3 DNA sequence: TGTGCCAGCAGCCCTGGCCGCACAGATACGCAGTATTTT. Translated: CASSPGRTDTQYF.

The rearrangement joins TRBV7-3 to TRBJ2-5; maybe TRBD1 (7 bases). Germline CDR1 SGHTA, CDR2 FQGTGA. The CDR3 runs to 14 residues. Trimming shortened V by 5 bases and J by 5 bases, and 15 bases separated the two germline ends. CDR3 nucleotide sequence: TGTGCCAGCAGCCTTCAGGGGGGCAGCGAGACCCAGTACTTC. Translating gives CASSLQGGSETQYF.

V is TRBV19 and J is TRBJ2-5; the D is unclear. Between the trimmed V and J ends, which lost 6 bases and 2 bases, there was a span of 10 bases. The CDR3 runs to 13 residues. Germline CDR1 and CDR2: LNHDA and SQIVND (reference sequence). The CDR3 protein is CASSPDKQETQYF. CDR3 nucleotides: TGTGCCAGTAGCCCAGACAAACAAGAGACCCAGTACTTC.

In its sample, this clone was seen a few times. The identical CDR3 is also encoded by other nucleotide sequences in the sample. The chain joins TRBV7-3 to TRBJ1-1; possible D gene TRBD1, 5 bases. Looked up from germline, CDR1 is SGHTA and CDR2 is FQGTGA. Trimming took 4 bases from V and 4 from J, leaving 10 bases between them. This CDR3 region has 13 residues. As DNA, the CDR3 is TGTGCCAGCAGCTCATCAGGGACCACTGAAGCTTTCTTT. This encodes CASSSSGTTEAFF. The whole variable domain, remainder taken from reference TRBV7-3 and TRBJ1-1, is GAGVSQTPSNKVTEKGKYVELRCDPISGHTALYWYRQSLGQGPEFLIYFQGTGAADDSGLPNDRFFAVRPEGSVSTLKIQRTERGDSAVYLCASSSSGTTEAFFGQGTRLTVV.

The V call is TRBV2, the J call TRBJ1-6, with TRBD1 matching 7 bases. This CDR3 comprises 14 residues. V shed 6 bases and J 4 bases; nucleotides not matched to a gene: 3. The germline gives CDR1 SNHLY, CDR2 FYNNEI. The CDR3 region has the DNA TGTGCCAGCAGGGGGGACAGATATAATTCACCCCTCCACTTT. Its translation is CASRGDRYNSPLHF.

The chain uses TRBV6-5 and TRBJ2-2, with a possible D match to TRBD2 (5 bases). CDR3 length equals 13 residues. From germline, CDR1 is MNHEY and CDR2 SVGAGI. V lost 6 bases to trimming and J lost 6 bases, with 11 bases between them. The CDR3 reads CASRPSGAGELFF. The CDR3 coding sequence is TGTGCCAGCAGGCCTTCCGGGGCCGGGGAGCTGTTTTTT.

V usage is TRBV29-1 and J usage is TRBJ2-1, with D possibly matching TRBD1 (6 bases). This CDR3 is 11 amino acids long. V lost 4 bases and J 7 bases, leaving 8 bases between the germline ends. CDR1 SQVTM and CDR2 ANQGSEA come from the germline V gene. CDR3 nucleotide sequence: TGCAGCGTTGCCCAGGGGAATGAGCAGTTCTTC. Amino acid sequence: CSVAQGNEQFF.

This chain joins TRBV19 and TRBJ2-5, with 9 positions matching TRBD1. V dropped 6 bases and J dropped 5; count of bases not matched to a gene: 10. The CDR3 sequence is 15 residues long. Germline V gives CDR1 LNHDA, CDR2 SQIVND (reference sequence). Written as DNA, the CDR3 is TGTGCCAGTAGGGCAGTAGCCACAGGGGGCGAGACCCAGTACTTC. Protein sequence: CASRAVATGGETQYF.

This chain uses TRBV19 with TRBJ2-3; D call uncertain. The CDR3 runs to 16 residues. Trimming pared 3 bases from V and 2 bases from J, leaving 15 bases between. Germline CDR1 is LNHDA and CDR2 is SQIVND (reference sequence). CDR3 in amino acids: CASSIGLTSSTDTQYF. In nucleotides, the CDR3 is TGTGCCAGTAGTATCGGCTTGACCTCCTCCACAGATACGCAGTATTTT.

This clone has just a few counts. The identical CDR3 is also encoded by other nucleotide sequences in the sample. The chain couples TRBV15 to TRBJ2-7, with 10 bases aligning to TRBD2. This CDR3 comprises 16 residues. The germline V gene encodes CDR1 LNHNV and CDR2 YYDKDF (reference sequence). The junction had 6 bases not matched to a gene; V was cut back by 0 bases and J by 4 bases. The CDR3 region has the DNA TGTGCCACCAGCAGAGATTTAACTAGCGGGACGTACGAGCAGTACTTC. Protein: CATSRDLTSGTYEQYF.